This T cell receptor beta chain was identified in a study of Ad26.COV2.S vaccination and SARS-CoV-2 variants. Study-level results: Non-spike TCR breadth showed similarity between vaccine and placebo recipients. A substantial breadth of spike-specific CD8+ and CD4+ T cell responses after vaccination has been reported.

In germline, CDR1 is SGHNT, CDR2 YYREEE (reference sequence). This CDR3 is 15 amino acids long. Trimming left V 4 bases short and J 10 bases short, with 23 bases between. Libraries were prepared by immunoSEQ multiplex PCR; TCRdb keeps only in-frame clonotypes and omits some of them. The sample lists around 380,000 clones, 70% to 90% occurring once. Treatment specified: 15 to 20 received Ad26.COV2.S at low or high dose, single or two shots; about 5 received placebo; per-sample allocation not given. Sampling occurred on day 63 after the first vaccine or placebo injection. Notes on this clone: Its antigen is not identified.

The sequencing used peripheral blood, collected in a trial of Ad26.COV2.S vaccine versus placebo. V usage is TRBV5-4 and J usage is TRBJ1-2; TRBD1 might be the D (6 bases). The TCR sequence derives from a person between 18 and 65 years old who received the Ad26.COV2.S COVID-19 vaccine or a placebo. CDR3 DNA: TGTGCCAGCAGCATACCGACAGGCACCGCACGACTCTACACCTTC. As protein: CASSIPTGTARLYTF.